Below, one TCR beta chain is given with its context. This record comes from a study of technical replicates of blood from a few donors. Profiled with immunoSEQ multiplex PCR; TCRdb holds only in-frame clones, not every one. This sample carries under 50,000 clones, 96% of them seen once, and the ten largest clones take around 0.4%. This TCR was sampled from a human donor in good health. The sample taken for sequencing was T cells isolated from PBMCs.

Here the CDR3 reads CASLPSANTGELFF. CDR3 coding DNA: TGTGCCAGCCTCCCCAGCGCGAACACCGGGGAGCTGTTTTTT. The chain carries TRBV6-1 and TRBJ2-2; D not certain. There are 14 residues in the CDR3. With 8 bases removed from V and 0 bases from J, the gap between germline ends came to 10 bases. Germline V gene data show CDR1 as MNHNS and CDR2 as SASEGT.